Shown below are 24 T cell receptor beta chains from a single sample sequenced in a study of Graves' ophthalmopathy and Graves' hyperthyroidism. Amplification of the TCR beta CDR3 regions used RNA transcripts (as template). First-round RT-PCR employed HTBI primers, with a second-round multiplex PCR after it. TCRdb re-derived calls from the multiplex PCR reads in MiXCR, one entry per CDR3 protein. The sample includes 1 million to 1.3 million distinct CDR3 sequences, around a third of them seen just once. The source material was peripheral blood or thyroid tissue (not recorded which). The receptor set was obtained from an adult man with Graves' hyperthyroidism.

The chain links TRBV6-5 to TRBJ2-4; 8 bases align to TRBD2. The J call may be wrong; the DNA end is better matched by TRBJ2-7. Germline V gives CDR1 MNHEY, CDR2 SVGAGI. This CDR3 comprises 16 residues. The CDR3 is CASTDELGLAGHEQYF. The DNA of the CDR3 is TGTGCCAGCACCGACGAACTGGGGCTAGCGGGTCACGAGCAGTACTTC.

The sample holds many counts of this clonotype. This chain joins TRBV4-2 and TRBJ1-6; D not resolved. The CDR3 runs to 17 residues. CDR1 and CDR2 (germline): LGHNA, YNFKEQ. V dropped 0 bases and J dropped 0 bases, with 9 bases sitting between them. The CDR3 reads CASSQEGLSSYNSPLHF. The CDR3 DNA is TGTGCCAGCAGCCAAGAGGGCCTAAGCTCCTATAATTCACCCCTCCACTTT.

This clonotype was observed many times. This rearrangement joins TRBV29-1 to TRBJ1-2; TRBD1 matches at 9 bases. Germline CDR1 reads SQVTM; CDR2 reads ANQGSEA. V lost 3 bases, J lost 5 bases, and 4 bases stayed unmatched. The CDR3 sequence is 13 residues long. Written as DNA, the CDR3 is TGCAGCGTTGAGGGGACAGGGAAGTATGGCTACACCTTC. This gives the protein CSVEGTGKYGYTF.

J is TRBJ1-3 and V is TRBV29-1, with 8 bases identical to TRBD1. The V gene's germline CDR1 is SQVTM and CDR2 ANQGSEA. This CDR3 is 14 amino acids long. Unmatched junction bases numbered 10, after V lost 8 bases and J lost 4 bases. The CDR3, as DNA: TGCAGCAGTGACGGCAGGGGGCGAGGAAACACCATATATTTT. As protein: CSSDGRGRGNTIYF. Together with reference TRBV29-1 and TRBJ1-3, the CDR3 gives the full variable domain: SAVISQKPSRDICQRGTSLTIQCQVDSQVTMMFWYRQQPGQSLTLIATANQGSEATYESGFVIDKFPISRPNLTFSTLTVSNMSPEDSSIYLCSSDGRGRGNTIYFGEGSWLTVV.

On this clonotype: A junction end diverges from the germline sequence, so it may reflect a read error. J is TRBJ2-7 and V is TRBV5-1; TRBD2 matches 10 bases. Germline V gene lookup returns CDR1 SGHRS and CDR2 YFSETQ. There are 14 residues in the CDR3. CDR3 sequence reads: CTSNAASGSHEQYF. DNA of the CDR3: TGCACCAGCAATGCGGCTAGCGGGAGCCACGAGCAGTACTTC.

This clonotype was seen ten or more times. The V call is TRBV5-1, the J call TRBJ1-2; D unresolved. This CDR3 contains 13 residues. The V gene's germline CDR1 is SGHRS and CDR2 YFSETQ. The V end lost 2 bases, the J end lost 14 bases, and 19 bases lay between the germline ends. This chain's CDR3 is CASSFLRAFSGTF. In DNA, the CDR3 is TGCGCCAGCAGCTTCTTAAGGGCGTTCTCTGGGACCTTC.

This chain uses TRBV7-9 with TRBJ2-7, with D perhaps assigned TRBD1 or TRBD2 (6 bases each). Trimming left V 5 bases short and J 8 bases short, with 16 bases between. This CDR3 has 13 amino acids. Germline assignment: CDR1 SEHNR and CDR2 FQNEAQ (reference sequence). CDR3 DNA: TGTGCCAGCAGCGCTGACCGGGGGCCCCAGCAGTACTTC. This translates into CASSADRGPQQYF.

This chain joins TRBV29-1 and TRBJ2-7; TRBD1 aligns across 12 bases. Germline V gene sequence: CDR1 SQVTM, CDR2 ANQGSEA. This CDR3 contains 16 residues. V lost 6 bases and J lost 6; bases outside the gene matches: 15. This CDR3 is CSVLSQRDRGQGEQYF. The CDR3 DNA sequence: TGCAGCGTCCTGAGTCAACGGGACAGGGGGCAAGGCGAGCAGTACTTC.

This clonotype showed up many times. V usage is TRBV19 and J usage is TRBJ2-7, with D tentatively TRBD1 (6 bases). The CDR3 length is 14 residues. From germline, CDR1 is LNHDA and CDR2 SQIVND (reference sequence). Trimming removed 5 bases at V and 3 bases at J, with 14 bases between. The CDR3 bases are TGTGCCAGTAGTGCAGGACAGACGGGCTACGAGCAGTACTTC. Its protein is CASSAGQTGYEQYF.

The gene calls are TRBV6-1 and TRBJ2-2; 8 bases align to TRBD2. Losses at the gene ends were 5 bases for V and 6 bases for J; bases not matched to a gene: 11. CDR3 size: 16 residues. Germline loops: CDR1 MNHNS, CDR2 SASEGT. The CDR3 DNA follows: TGTGCCAGCAGTTACTCGACGGGACTAGAGGCCGGGGAGCTGTTTTTT. It is translated as CASSYSTGLEAGELFF.

The chain employs TRBV12-3 or TRBV12-4 and TRBJ2-7, with 8 bases matching TRBD1. With 6 bases clipped from V and 3 bases from J, the junction kept 16 bases outside the gene matches. The CDR3 totals 17 residues. Here the CDR3 DNA reads TGTGCCAGCAGCCCCTCGGACAGGGCGCTAACTTACTACGAGCAGTACTTC. Translated, it gives CASSPSDRALTYYEQYF.

This chain links TRBV7-9 with TRBJ1-4; 8 bases are a match to TRBD1. The V gene end was trimmed by 1 base and the J gene end by 0 bases; junction bases not matched to a gene: 4. Germline values: CDR1 SEHNR, CDR2 FQNEAQ (reference sequence). This CDR3 comprises 17 residues. The CDR3 region is CASSLDVRGPTNEKLFF. The CDR3 region has the DNA TGTGCCAGCAGCTTAGATGTCAGGGGGCCAACTAATGAAAAACTGTTTTTT.

This clonotype was found many times. J is TRBJ2-5 and V is TRBV10-3; 7 bases match TRBD1. The CDR3 length is 17 residues. CDR1 is ENHRY, CDR2 SYGVKD, per germline. V was clipped by 6 bases and J by 7 bases; unmatched bases: 20. CDR3 in DNA: TGTGCCATCAGCTTCCAAATTACAGGGGCCCCAAGTGGGACCCAGTACTTC. It is translated as CAISFQITGAPSGTQYF.

This clonotype occurred many times. In DNA form, the CDR3 reads TGCAGTGCTAGAGATGGACAGGCGCCTAGCAATCAGCCCCAGCATTTT. Translating gives CSARDGQAPSNQPQHF. The chain employs TRBV20-1 and TRBJ1-5, with 7 bases aligning to TRBD1. Germline V CDR1 and CDR2: DFQATT, SNEGSKA (reference sequence). The CDR3 is 16 residues long. V was pared by 0 bases and J by 0 bases, with 5 bases of the junction left unmatched.

To note about this clonotype: A much larger clone sits a single nucleotide away, making a read error possible. The J gene is TRBJ2-5, the V gene TRBV11-2; D not certain. Germline CDR1 is SGHAT and CDR2 is FQNNGV. The CDR3 sequence is 15 residues long. Trimming shortened V by 1 base and J by 5 bases, and 14 bases separated the two germline ends. This chain's CDR3 is CASSLGGPRWETQYF. CDR3 nucleotide sequence: TGTGCCAGCAGCTTAGGCGGACCCCGGTGGGAGACCCAGTACTTC.

This clonotype has ten or more counts. V usage is TRBV24-1 and J usage is TRBJ2-5; the match to TRBD1 covers 7 bases. Germline values: CDR1 KGHDR, CDR2 SFDVKD. Trimming at V came to 3 bases and at J to 3 bases, leaving 6 bases not matched to a gene. The CDR3 spans 15 residues. This CDR3 is CATSDPDRVEETQYF. CDR3 nucleotide sequence: TGTGCCACCAGTGATCCCGACAGGGTTGAAGAGACCCAGTACTTC.

The gene calls are TRBV29-1 and TRBJ2-7, with 7 bases identical to TRBD1. The CDR3 is made up of 13 amino acids. The germline V gene encodes CDR1 SQVTM and CDR2 ANQGSEA. V shed 3 bases, J shed 3 bases, and the junction held 5 bases outside the gene matches. CDR3 nucleotides: TGCAGCGTTGATATGACAGGGTACTACGAGCAGTACTTC. Protein sequence: CSVDMTGYYEQYF.

This clonotype was detected ten times or more. V and J are TRBV29-1 and TRBJ1-5; maybe TRBD1 (5 bases). The CDR3 runs 12 residues. The V gene's germline CDR1 is SQVTM and CDR2 ANQGSEA. V dropped 4 bases and J dropped 4 bases, with 8 bases sitting between them. The CDR3 coding sequence is TGCAGCGTTGTGACAGCGAATCAGCCCCAGCATTTT. It specifies CSVVTANQPQHF.

Turning to this clonotype: A much larger clone lies one base from this, so it may be a read error. The rearrangement joins TRBV7-3 to TRBJ1-4, with no clear D. The germline V gene encodes CDR1 SGHTA and CDR2 FQGTGA. The CDR3 is 16 amino acids. CDR3: CASSSHSAKRGEKLFF. CDR3 coding DNA: TGCGCCAGCAGCTCTCACTCGGCCAAAAGAGGAGAAAAACTGTTTTTT. Drawing the rest from reference TRBV7-3 and TRBJ1-4, the complete variable domain is GAGVSQTPSNKVTEKGKYVELRCDPISGHTALYWYRQSLGQGPEFLIYFQGTGAADDSGLPNDRFFAVRPEGSVSTLKIQRTERGDSAVYLCASSSHSAKRGEKLFFGSGTQLSVL.

Ten or more counts support this clonotype. This chain links TRBV19 with TRBJ1-5; a possible D gene is TRBD1 (6 bases). V gave up 2 bases and J gave up 3 bases, with 11 bases separating them. CDR1 and CDR2 from the germline V gene are LNHDA and SQIVND (reference sequence). This CDR3 comprises 15 residues. CDR3 coding DNA: TGTGCCAGTAGTATATCAGGGGCAAACAATCAGCCCCAGCATTTT. Translated, it gives CASSISGANNQPQHF.

This clonotype was detected ten times or more. The chain recombines TRBV19 with TRBJ1-5; D is possibly TRBD1 (5 bases). Germline V gene lookup returns CDR1 LNHDA and CDR2 SQIVND (reference sequence). This CDR3 spans 16 amino acids. The V end lost 5 bases, the J end lost 5 bases, and 19 bases lay between the germline ends. The CDR3 coding sequence is TGTGCCAGTAGTCCACCAGACAGAGAGGGGTATCAGCCCCAGCATTTT. Translating it yields CASSPPDREGYQPQHF.

The gene calls are TRBV7-2 and TRBJ1-5; perhaps TRBD1 as D (5 bases). V lost 4 bases, J lost 2 bases, and 24 bases lay in between. Germline V CDR1 and CDR2: SGHTA, FQGNSA. The CDR3 has 19 amino acids. Here the CDR3 reads CASSSGLAGGRPGNQPQHF. The CDR3 region has the DNA TGTGCCAGCAGCTCCGGACTAGCGGGGGGAAGACCCGGCAATCAGCCCCAGCATTTT.

This clonotype was counted ten times or more. The gene calls are TRBV10-2 and TRBJ2-5; TRBD2 agrees at 8 bases. The J segment lost 1 base and the V segment lost 8 bases, leaving 9 bases of the junction unmatched. CDR3 length: 15 amino acids. Germline V gene sequence: CDR1 WSHSY, CDR2 SAAADI. The CDR3 bases are TGCGCCAGCTCCGGGACTAGTTTTTCCCAAGAGACCCAGTACTTC. This sequence encodes CASSGTSFSQETQYF.

The rearrangement joins TRBV12-3 or TRBV12-4 to TRBJ1-2; D is possibly TRBD1 (6 bases). Trimming left V 6 bases short and J 0 bases short, with 11 bases between. The CDR3 length is 14 residues. The CDR3: CASRPRGANYGYTF. Here the CDR3 DNA reads TGTGCCAGCAGGCCCAGGGGCGCTAACTATGGCTACACCTTC.